What follows describes a single T cell receptor beta chain. Its target is unknown. This entry belongs to a study of cytomegalovirus exposure and HLA in healthy donors. The PCR had 60 Vbeta and 13 Jbeta primers. Measured with immunoSEQ multiplex PCR; TCRdb has only the in-frame clones, and not every one. The sample yields 150,000 to 200,000 clones, 77% seen once. Findings of the study overall: TRBV6-2, TRBV6-3 and some other V segments were unresolvable in 87-base-pair reads. No immune exposure information besides CMV serostatus was available. Later analysis associated a missense DCLRE1C variant with TCR beta V- and J-gene trimming.

In germline, CDR1 is MDHEN, CDR2 SYDVKM. The CDR3 has 13 amino acids. The V segment lost 7 bases and the J segment 4 bases; nucleotides outside the gene matches: 4. This clonotype was obtained from a woman in her twenties or thirties in good health and CMV-seropositive. The chain combines TRBV28 with TRBJ2-1; 7 bases fit TRBD2. The specimen sequenced was PBMCs. The CDR3 sequence: CASNRDYYNEQFF. As DNA, the CDR3 is TGTGCCAGCAACCGGGACTATTACAATGAGCAGTTCTTC.